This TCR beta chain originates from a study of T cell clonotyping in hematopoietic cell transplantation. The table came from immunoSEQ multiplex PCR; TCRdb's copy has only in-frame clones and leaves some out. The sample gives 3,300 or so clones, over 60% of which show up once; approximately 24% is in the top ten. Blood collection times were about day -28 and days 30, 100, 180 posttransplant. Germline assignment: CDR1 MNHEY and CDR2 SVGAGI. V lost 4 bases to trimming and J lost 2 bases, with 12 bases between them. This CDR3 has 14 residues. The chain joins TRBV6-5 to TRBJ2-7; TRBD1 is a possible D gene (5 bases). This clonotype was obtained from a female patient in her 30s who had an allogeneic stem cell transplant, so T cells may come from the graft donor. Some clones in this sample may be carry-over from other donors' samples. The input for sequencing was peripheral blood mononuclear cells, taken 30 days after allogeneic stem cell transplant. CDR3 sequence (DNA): TGTGCCAGCAGTTGGCGAGACAGCACCTACGAGCAGTACTTC. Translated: CASSWRDSTYEQYF.